The source of this TCR beta chain is a study of human T cells and chemical hapten exposure. Unique molecular identifiers were affixed to discrete cDNA molecules within the library. TCRdb reprocessed the reads with MiXCR, giving one entry per CDR3 protein. The sample holds 2,000 to 3,000 distinct CDR3 sequences, roughly 45% seen once. V lost 3 bases, J lost 0 bases, and 10 bases stayed unmatched. CDR3 length equals 17 residues. Germline loops: CDR1 LNHNV, CDR2 YYDKDF (reference sequence). Treatment here: therapeutic diphenylcyclopropenone sensitization with weekly scalp DPC. This TCR was sampled from an adult with alopecia areata. Some clones in this sample may be carry-over from other donors' samples. This table probably holds off-target reads from a library built for another chain. The V gene is TRBV15, the J gene TRBJ2-7, with 8 bases that match TRBD1. Specimen: whole blood, collected before DPC sensitization or 2, 6, or about 24 weeks after (not recorded which). CDR3 protein: CATSREGRQGSSYEQYF. The CDR3 DNA is TGTGCCACCAGCAGGGAAGGAAGACAGGGGTCCTCCTACGAGCAGTACTTC.